The present TCR beta chain was sequenced within a study of blood T cells in healthy people across ages. Study in general: The capture of about one barcoded beta molecule per two T cells was achieved by template switching.

Study results and limitations: A strong correlation between TCR beta diversity and naive T cell percentage was seen.

A J-beta primer mix and a sample-barcoded 5' primer were used in a second PCR of roughly 6 to 12 cycles. Each cDNA molecule was tagged by a template-switch adaptor that had 12 random nucleotides. TCRdb reprocessed the 5' RACE reads with MiXCR, giving one entry per CDR3 protein. This sample has around 1.5 million distinct CDR3 sequences, with approximately 59% found just once. In regard to this clonotype: Its matching antigen is unknown.

V shed 6 bases and J shed 7 bases, with 15 bases lying between them. The CDR3 is 14 residues long. CDR1 is SNHLY and CDR2 is FYNNEI in the germline V gene. The chain carries TRBV2 and TRBJ1-4; no clear D. The sequence derives from a man in his late teens or twenties in good health. Specimen: blood. CDR3 nucleotides: TGTGCCAGCAGGGCTGGAGGTGGAGGTGAAAAACTGTTTTTT. Translated: CASRAGGGGEKLFF.